Presented here are 15 T cell receptor beta chains from one specimen sequenced in a study of cytomegalovirus exposure and HLA in healthy donors. Primers included in the PCR were 60 Vbeta and 13 Jbeta primers. Clones were read by immunoSEQ multiplex PCR, and TCRdb kept only the in-frame ones, dropping some. The sample table includes approximately 50,000 clones. Sequenced material: PBMCs. These receptor sequences come from a female donor in good health and CMV-seronegative.

The chain employs TRBV4-2 and TRBJ1-5, with no clear D. CDR1 is LGHNA and CDR2 is YNFKEQ in the germline V gene. With 6 bases removed from V and 5 bases from J, the gap between germline ends came to 14 bases. This CDR3 is built from 14 residues. This CDR3 reads CASSPFGDYQPQHF. Written as DNA, the CDR3 is TGTGCCAGCAGTCCATTCGGAGATTATCAGCCCCAGCATTTT.

This chain connects TRBV4-1 to TRBJ2-7, with 11 bases aligning to TRBD1. The V and J ends lost 1 base and 3 bases, in that order; junction bases with no gene match: 2. This CDR3 region has 15 residues. The germline V gene encodes CDR1 MGHRA and CDR2 YSYEKL. CDR3 sequence: CASSQAGTGGYEQYF. CDR3 coding DNA: TGCGCCAGCAGCCAAGCCGGGACAGGGGGCTACGAGCAGTACTTC.

This chain links TRBV5-1 with TRBJ1-1; tentatively, D is TRBD1 (6 bases). Germline V CDR1 and CDR2: SGHRS, YFSETQ. The CDR3 runs 14 residues. The V gene lost 5 bases and the J gene lost 3 bases, with 14 bases spanning the gap. CDR3 loop: CASSRGGSDTEAFF. The CDR3 bases are TGCGCCAGCAGTAGGGGGGGTAGTGACACTGAAGCTTTCTTT. The full variable domain, with the rest looked up from reference TRBV5-1 and TRBJ1-1, is KAGVTQTPRYLIKTRGQQVTLSCSPISGHRSVSWYQQTPGQGLQFLFEYFSETQRNKGNFPGRFSGRQFSNSRSEMNVSTLELGDSALYLCASSRGGSDTEAFFGQGTRLTVV.

The rearrangement joins TRBV5-6 to TRBJ1-2, with 11 bases aligning to TRBD1. V lost 4 bases to trimming and J lost 7 bases; unmatched junction nucleotides: 6. Germline V lookup: CDR1 SGHDT, CDR2 YYEEEE. The length of the CDR3 is 14 residues. Written as DNA, the CDR3 is TGTGCCAGCAGCCATGGACAGGGGGCAAGTGGCTACACCTTC. Its protein product is CASSHGQGASGYTF.

J is TRBJ2-7 and V is TRBV29-1; D uncertain. Trimming took off 4 bases at V and 0 bases at J, with 13 bases between the two ends. The CDR3 contains 14 residues. Germline V lookup: CDR1 SQVTM, CDR2 ANQGSEA. CDR3 DNA: TGCAGCGTTGTCACTGAAGCTACCTCCTACGAGCAGTACTTC. It is translated as CSVVTEATSYEQYF.

The CDR3 nucleotides are TGTGCCAGCAGCTCGGTCATCAGACAGGGTTCTAACTATGGCTACACCTTC. Translating gives CASSSVIRQGSNYGYTF. V usage is TRBV7-8 and J usage is TRBJ1-2, with 7 positions matching TRBD1. The length of the CDR3 is 17 residues. Germline-derived CDR1 and CDR2 are SGHVS and FQNEAQ. V lost 4 bases and J lost 0; bases outside the gene matches: 11.

This chain links TRBV4-1 with TRBJ1-5, with 7 positions matching TRBD1. V dropped 5 bases and J dropped 6; count of bases not matched to a gene: 13. The length of the CDR3 is 16 residues. Germline CDR1 is MGHRA and CDR2 is YSYEKL. This CDR3 reads CASSEATGWLGQPQHF. CDR3 nucleotide sequence: TGCGCCAGCAGCGAAGCGACAGGGTGGTTGGGTCAGCCCCAGCATTTT.

The V call is TRBV15, the J call TRBJ1-4; no clear D. The V and J ends lost 0 bases and 5 bases respectively, with 13 bases between them. Germline V CDR1 and CDR2: LNHNV, YYDKDF (reference sequence). CDR3 size: 16 residues. CDR3 sequence: CATSRDRVRLNEKLFF. In DNA, the CDR3 is TGTGCCACCAGCAGAGATCGGGTCAGACTAAATGAAAAACTGTTTTTT.

The chain uses TRBV18 and TRBJ2-3; 11 bases are a match to TRBD2. The CDR3 totals 18 residues. V trimming: 3 bases; J trimming: 4 bases; junction bases outside the gene matches: 12. Looked up from germline, CDR1 is KGHSH and CDR2 is LQKENI. CDR3 in DNA: TGTGCCAGCTCACCCCTCACCCTTAGCGGGAGGGGCTCAGATACGCAGTATTTT. Its translation: CASSPLTLSGRGSDTQYF. Variable domain in full (rest from reference TRBV18 and TRBJ2-3): NAGVMQNPRHLVRRRGQEARLRCSPMKGHSHVYWYRQLPEEGLKFMVYLQKENIIDESGMPKERFSAEFPKEGPSILRIQQVVRGDSAAYFCASSPLTLSGRGSDTQYFGPGTRLTVL.

The chain uses TRBV7-9 and TRBJ1-2, with 11 bases lining up with TRBD1. Germline CDR1 and CDR2: SEHNR and FQNEAQ (reference sequence). This CDR3 has 13 amino acids. The V gene end was trimmed by 5 bases and the J gene end by 11 bases; junction bases not matched to a gene: 7. The CDR3 spells CASSTPGQGEYTF. The CDR3 DNA is TGTGCCAGCAGCACTCCGGGACAGGGGGAATACACCTTC.

The rearrangement links TRBV10-3 to TRBJ2-7, with 9 positions matching TRBD1. CDR3 size: 14 residues. Germline V lookup: CDR1 ENHRY, CDR2 SYGVKD. J lost 4 bases, V lost 6 bases, and 7 bases had no gene match. The CDR3 sequence is CAIRETGQGYEQYF. CDR3 bases: TGTGCCATCAGGGAAACGGGACAGGGTTACGAGCAGTACTTC.

The chain couples TRBV9 to TRBJ2-3, with no clear D. The CDR3 is made up of 16 amino acids. CDR1 and CDR2 (germline): SGDLS, YYNGEE. V dropped 3 bases and J dropped 2 bases, with 16 bases sitting between them. CDR3 DNA: TGTGCCAGCAGCGCGACTTCACTGGTAATCACAGATACGCAGTATTTT. Its protein product is CASSATSLVITDTQYF.

V and J are TRBV6-5 and TRBJ1-2, with D perhaps matching TRBD1 (5 bases). CDR1 is MNHEY and CDR2 is SVGAGI in the germline V gene. The CDR3 runs 16 residues. V dropped 0 bases and J dropped 5 bases, with 16 bases sitting between them. The CDR3 region is CASSYSTAGMGYGYTF. In nucleotides, the CDR3 is TGTGCCAGCAGTTACTCGACAGCAGGGATGGGGTATGGCTACACCTTC.

The rearrangement uses TRBV5-6 and TRBJ2-1; D is uncertain. The V gene's germline CDR1 is SGHDT and CDR2 YYEEEE. V dropped 0 bases and J dropped 6 bases, with 7 bases sitting between them. The CDR3 extends over 13 amino acids. The CDR3 loop is CASSLGLPNEQFF. The CDR3 DNA follows: TGTGCCAGCAGCTTGGGTCTCCCCAATGAGCAGTTCTTC.

J is TRBJ2-1 and V is TRBV7-2, with 8 bases aligning to TRBD1. The CDR3 runs 16 residues. Germline assignment: CDR1 SGHTA and CDR2 FQGNSA. V lost 5 bases and J lost 0; bases outside the gene matches: 6. For the CDR3, the DNA is TGTGCCAGCAGCCTGACAGGGGATAGCTCCTACAATGAGCAGTTCTTC. Amino acids: CASSLTGDSSYNEQFF.